This T cell receptor beta chain is from a study of control samples from healthy donors and cancer patients. Looked up from germline, CDR1 is SEHNR and CDR2 is FQNEAQ (reference sequence). CDR3 length equals 13 residues. The ends lost 5 bases at V and 7 bases at J; junction bases unmatched: 7. Clones were read by immunoSEQ multiplex PCR, and TCRdb kept only the in-frame ones, dropping some. The sample holds 200,000 or so clones, 91% seen once. The sequenced sample was blood. J is TRBJ2-7 and V is TRBV7-9; TRBD1 aligns across 8 bases. This TCR derives from a man between 25 and 39 years old in good health. The CDR3 DNA sequence: TGTGCCAGCAGCCATTCCCAGGGGGCTGAGCAGTACTTC. Its protein is CASSHSQGAEQYF.